This T cell receptor (beta chain) appears in the sequencing data of a study of shared clonotypes between healthy human individuals. The wider study: Donor composition was a couple of women and a few men, aged 18 to 49.

Concerning this clone itself: The antigen is unknown.

Study results and limitations: Depth of sequencing was expected to influence donor clonotype sharing. Memory subsets generally showed smaller estimated richness than naive subsets did. In contrast to clonotypes shared by all four donors, non-shared clonotypes had lower generation probabilities.

The CDR3 is 15 amino acids. The junction had 2 bases not matched to a gene; V was cut back by 3 bases and J by 1 base. Germline V gives CDR1 LNHDA, CDR2 SQIVND (reference sequence). Repertoires were generated with immunoSEQ multiplex PCR, while TCRdb's copy carries only in-frame clones and drops some. The table has around 100,000 clones, 67% seen once; the top ten hold approximately 23%. The chain is built from TRBV19 and TRBJ2-3, with 9 positions matching TRBD2. This clonotype was obtained from a woman aged 25 to 39 in good health. Sequences were obtained from memory CD8+ T cells sorted from blood. The subset was: CD45RO+ cells pooled with CCR7-negative TemRA cells. The CDR3 nucleotides read TGTGCCAGTAGTATCCTAGCGGGACGCACAGATACGCAGTATTTT. Translating gives CASSILAGRTDTQYF. Combining the CDR3 with reference TRBV19 and TRBJ2-3 gives the whole variable domain DGGITQSPKYLFRKEGQNVTLSCEQNLNHDAMYWYRQDPGQGLRLIYYSQIVNDFQKGDIAEGYSVSREKKESFPLTVTSAQKNPTAFYLCASSILAGRTDTQYFGPGTRLTVL.